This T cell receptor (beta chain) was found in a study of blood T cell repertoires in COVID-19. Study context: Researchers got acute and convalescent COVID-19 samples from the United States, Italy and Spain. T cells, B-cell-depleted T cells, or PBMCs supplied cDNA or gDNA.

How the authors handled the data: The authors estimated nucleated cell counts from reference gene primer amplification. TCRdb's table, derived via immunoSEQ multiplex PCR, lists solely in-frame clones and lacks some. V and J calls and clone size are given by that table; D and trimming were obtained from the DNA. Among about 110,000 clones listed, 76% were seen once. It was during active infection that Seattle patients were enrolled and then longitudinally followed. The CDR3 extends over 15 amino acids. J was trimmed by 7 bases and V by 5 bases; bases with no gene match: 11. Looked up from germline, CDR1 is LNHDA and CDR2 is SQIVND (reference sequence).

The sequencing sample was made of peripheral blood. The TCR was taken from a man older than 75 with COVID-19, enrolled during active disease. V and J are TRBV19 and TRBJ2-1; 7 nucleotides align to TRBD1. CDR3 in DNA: TGTGCCAGTAGTTTGACAGGGAGCGTGGTGAATGAGCAGTTCTTC. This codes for CASSLTGSVVNEQFF.